These T cell receptor beta chains were read from a single sample in a study of T cell responses to AZD1222 COVID-19 vaccine. This table comes from immunoSEQ multiplex PCR, and its TCRdb copy is limited to in-frame clones, with some not included. Here the sample spans approximately 130,000 clones, less than 95% being singletons. The specimen comprised peripheral blood, sampled on day 0 of AZD1222 vaccination. These TCRs come from an adult in good health. Each CDR3 is given with its conserved first and last residue. The D gene is left open where the match is weak. The listing skips clone size in some rows; elsewhere it reads once, few, many or a size class.

cdr3_nt cdr3_aa j_call clone_size v_call d_call cdr3_length
TGTGCCACCGAGTCCACCCCCTCCAGGGTAGGCGTTCAGCCCCAGCATTTT CATESTPSRVGVQPQHF TRBJ1-5 - TRBV19 - 17
TGTGCCACTACTAGGGGCCAAAGGGCCAACTATGGCTACACCTTC CATTRGQRANYGYTF TRBJ1-2 - TRBV2 - 15
TGTGCCAGCAGTGAGTTAGGGCAGCCGAGCTCCTATAATTCACCCCTCCACTTT CASSELGQPSSYNSPLHF TRBJ1-6 - TRBV6-1 - 18
TGTGCCAGCAGTGGGGGGACAGGGGGAGGTTCACCCCTCCACTTT CASSGGTGGGSPLHF TRBJ1-6 - TRBV28 TRBD1 15
TGCGCCAGCAGTGACTCAGTGGACTATGGCTACACCTTC CASSDSVDYGYTF TRBJ1-2 - TRBV10-1 - 13
TGTGCCAGTAGTATAGATCTCACCCAGAGCGTGAATGAAAAACTGTTTTTT CASSIDLTQSVNEKLFF TRBJ1-4 - TRBV19 - 17
TGTGCCAGCAGCCAACTCGTAAATGAGCAGTTCTTC CASSQLVNEQFF TRBJ2-1 once TRBV3-1/TRBV3-2 - 12
TGTGCCAGCAGCGAGGGGGGCTACGAGCAGTACTTC CASSEGGYEQYF TRBJ2-7 - TRBV7-9 - 12
TGTGCCAGCAGCTTGCCCAGGGGTGATGAGCAGTTCTTC CASSLPRGDEQFF TRBJ2-1 - TRBV5-4 - 13
TGTGCCAGCAGCGCCTACAGCACAGATACGCAGTATTTT CASSAYSTDTQYF TRBJ2-3 - TRBV9 - 13
TGTGCCATCTTGGCCGACACCGGGGAGCTGTTTTTT CAILADTGELFF TRBJ2-2 - TRBV24-1 - 12
TGTGCCAGCAGTTGGCCGCTAGCGGGAGGGGGGACCGGGGAGCTGTTTTTT CASSWPLAGGGTGELFF TRBJ2-2 once TRBV28 TRBD2 17
TGTGCCAGTAGTATAGATCAATATACGCAGTATTTT CASSIDQYTQYF TRBJ2-3 - TRBV19 - 12
TGTGTGACAGGGGGCTTTACTGAAGCTTTCTTT CVTGGFTEAFF TRBJ1-1 - TRBV28 TRBD1 11
TGTGCCAGCAGCTTAACGTTCGGGGCGGGCTACGAGCAGTACTTC CASSLTFGAGYEQYF TRBJ2-7 - TRBV7-3 - 15
TGTGCCAGCAGCTCGTGGGCCACAGATACGCAGTATTTT CASSSWATDTQYF TRBJ2-3 few TRBV7-9 - 13
TGTGCCAGCAGCCTCAGACCCGACAGGGGGCCAGAGACCCAGTACTTC CASSLRPDRGPETQYF TRBJ2-5 - TRBV9 TRBD1 16
TGTGCCAGCAGTCGCACGGAGGAGACCCAGTACTTC CASSRTEETQYF TRBJ2-5 - TRBV12-3/TRBV12-4 - 12
TGTGCCACCAGTGATTGGTCGTATGACTATGGCTACACCTTC CATSDWSYDYGYTF TRBJ1-2 once TRBV24-1 - 14
TGTGCCAGCAGAAGACAGGGGCAGAATGGCTACACCTTC CASRRQGQNGYTF TRBJ1-2 once TRBV4-2 TRBD1 13